A single sample is the source of the 23 T cell receptor beta chains below, sequenced in a study of blood T cells in healthy people across ages. Primers used in a second PCR of about 7 to 12 cycles were a sample-barcoded 5' primer and a J-beta primer mix. Using its own MiXCR run on the 5' RACE reads, TCRdb lists one record per CDR3 protein. Here the sample spans hundreds of thousands of distinct CDR3 sequences, more than 20% being singletons. The data also belong to a second study, concerning T cells of mothers and their children.

Sequenced: blood. The receptor source for this set is a boy under 18 in good health.

V gene TRBV27 combines with J gene TRBJ1-2; tentatively, D is TRBD1 (6 bases). The germline gives CDR1 MNHEY, CDR2 SMNVEV (reference sequence). The CDR3 consists of 14 residues. Trimming took 8 bases from V and 4 from J, leaving 17 bases between them. DNA for the CDR3: TGTGCCAGCGGATTGGTACAGGGAATCTATGGCTACACCTTC. This gives the protein CASGLVQGIYGYTF.

In its sample, this clonotype was seen a few times. The chain recombines TRBV12-3 or TRBV12-4 with TRBJ2-5, with D maybe TRBD1 (6 bases). V was clipped by 3 bases and J by 1 base, with 12 bases between them. The CDR3 has 15 amino acids. The CDR3 sequence: CASSFLGGLQETQYF. CDR3 DNA sequence: TGTGCCAGCAGTTTCTTAGGGGGTCTCCAAGAGACCCAGTACTTC.

The genes are TRBV29-1 and TRBJ2-3, with D unclear. V was trimmed by 3 bases and J by 1 base, leaving 11 bases between them. CDR1 SQVTM and CDR2 ANQGSEA come from the germline V gene. The CDR3 runs 14 residues. The CDR3, as DNA: TGCAGCGTTGATTGGGGTCTTGGCACAGATACGCAGTATTTT. Translated: CSVDWGLGTDTQYF.

This clonotype has only a few counts. The chain links TRBV7-9 to TRBJ2-7, with TRBD1 identical over 10 bases. The CDR3 covers 14 residues. Trimming removed 5 bases from V and 2 bases from J; junction bases left unmatched: 3. Per germline, CDR1 SEHNR and CDR2 FQNEAQ (reference sequence). The CDR3 region is CASSTTGGPYEQYF. CDR3 nucleotides: TGTGCCAGCAGCACGACAGGGGGCCCCTACGAGCAGTACTTC.

The V call is TRBV29-1, the J call TRBJ2-5; tentatively, D is TRBD2 (5 bases). The CDR3 is made up of 15 amino acids. V was cut by 4 bases and J by 6 bases, with 21 bases left in between. Germline CDR1 and CDR2: SQVTM and ANQGSEA. CDR3 region: CSVASGIIGPKTQYF. The CDR3 DNA reads as TGCAGCGTTGCGTCCGGGATTATAGGGCCGAAGACCCAGTACTTC. Drawing the rest from reference TRBV29-1 and TRBJ2-5, the complete variable domain is SAVISQKPSRDICQRGTSLTIQCQVDSQVTMMFWYRQQPGQSLTLIATANQGSEATYESGFVIDKFPISRPNLTFSTLTVSNMSPEDSSIYLCSVASGIIGPKTQYFGPGTRLLVL.

V usage is TRBV3-1 and J usage is TRBJ2-5; 16 positions match TRBD2. The DNA end lines up better with TRBJ2-1; the J call may be wrong. The CDR3 totals 16 residues. Germline V gene lookup returns CDR1 LGHDT and CDR2 YNNKEL (reference sequence). The chain's CDR3 is CASSYGTSGGEGEQFF. DNA of the CDR3: TGTGCCAGCAGCTACGGGACTAGCGGGGGGGAAGGTGAGCAGTTCTTC.

The rearrangement links TRBV7-3 to TRBJ2-5, with 9 positions matching TRBD1. Germline values: CDR1 SGHTA, CDR2 FQGTGA. The CDR3 has 15 residues. J lost 2 bases, V lost 3 bases, and 4 bases had no gene match. The CDR3 DNA reads as TGTGCCAGCAGCTTGGGACAGGGCCCTCAAGAGACCCAGTACTTC. The encoded protein is CASSLGQGPQETQYF.

The chain is built from TRBV28 and TRBJ2-1; 7 bases are a match to TRBD1. Germline CDR1 is MDHEN and CDR2 is SYDVKM. This CDR3 comprises 15 residues. V dropped 2 bases and J dropped 10; count of bases not matched to a gene: 11. CDR3 in DNA: TGTGCCAGCAGTTTACCTAAGACAGGGCTCGGGGAGCAGTTCTTC. Translated, it gives CASSLPKTGLGEQFF. Full variable domain (outside the CDR3, taken from reference TRBV28 and TRBJ2-1): DVKVTQSSRYLVKRTGEKVFLECVQDMDHENMFWYRQDPGLGLRLIYFSYDVKMKEKGDIPEGYSVSREKKERFSLILESASTNQTSMYLCASSLPKTGLGEQFFGPGTRLTVL.

This clonotype was detected only a few times. The rearrangement links TRBV2 to TRBJ2-5, with TRBD1 identical over 9 bases. Trimming removed 2 bases from V and 3 bases from J; junction bases left unmatched: 4. This CDR3 contains 15 residues. CDR1 is SNHLY, CDR2 FYNNEI, per germline. The CDR3 DNA is TGTGCCAGCAGTGAAAGAGGGGACAGGGAAGAGACCCAGTACTTC. Translation gives CASSERGDREETQYF.

The V and J genes are TRBV6-2 or TRBV6-3 and TRBJ2-5; weak D call: TRBD2 (6 bases). TRBJ2-7 explains the end of the DNA better; the J call may be wrong. The CDR3 length is 14 residues. Germline-derived CDR1 and CDR2 are MNHEY and SVGEGT. CDR3 bases: TGTGCCAGCTCTGGGGGGATGGGACCTGACGAGCAGTACTTC. This encodes CASSGGMGPDEQYF.

The DNA for the CDR3 is TGTGCCAGCAGCTTAGGGGTTCGCACAGATACGCAGTATTTT. Amino acids: CASSLGVRTDTQYF. This chain joins TRBV7-2 and TRBJ2-3; D gene ambiguous. V was pared by 1 base and J by 1 base, with 6 bases between. The germline V gene encodes CDR1 SGHTA and CDR2 FQGNSA. The CDR3 totals 14 residues.

This clonotype was detected a few times. The chain joins TRBV5-1 to TRBJ2-3; D remains unclear. V was trimmed by 4 bases and J by 0 bases, leaving 12 bases between them. Germline V CDR1 and CDR2: SGHRS, YFSETQ. The CDR3 runs to 15 residues. CDR3 in DNA: TGCGCCAGCAGCCTGGATGGATCGAGCACAGATACGCAGTATTTT. Its translation is CASSLDGSSTDTQYF.

This clonotype was found a few times. The V and J genes are TRBV15 and TRBJ2-5; tentatively, D is TRBD1 (8 bases). Near its end, the DNA agrees better with TRBJ2-1, so the J call may be wrong. CDR1 is LNHNV, CDR2 YYDKDF, per germline (reference sequence). The CDR3 extends over 13 amino acids. The CDR3 coding sequence is TGTGCCACCAGCAGAACAGGGGGGGATGAGCAGTTCTTC. Amino acid sequence: CATSRTGGDEQFF.

The V and J genes are TRBV29-1 and TRBJ2-5; 13 bases map to TRBD2. The length of the CDR3 is 17 residues. Per germline, CDR1 SQVTM and CDR2 ANQGSEA. V gave up 1 base and J gave up 4 bases; unmatched junction bases: 9. CDR3 region: CSVEAVLAGGPRETQYF. The CDR3 DNA is TGCAGCGTTGAAGCTGTACTAGCGGGAGGGCCTCGAGAGACCCAGTACTTC.

This chain uses TRBV28 with TRBJ2-5, with 10 bases fitting TRBD1. The J call may be in error: the DNA end matches TRBJ2-7 better. The CDR3 contains 14 residues. Per the germline V gene, CDR1 is MDHEN and CDR2 is SYDVKM. CDR3 in amino acids: CASNPGTGDYEQYF. Written as DNA, the CDR3 is TGTGCCAGCAACCCCGGGACAGGGGATTACGAGCAGTACTTC.

The chain uses TRBV13 and TRBJ1-1; D is undetermined. V lost 5 bases and J 3 bases, leaving 13 bases between the germline ends. There are 14 residues in the CDR3. Germline assignment: CDR1 PRHDT and CDR2 FYEKMQ (reference sequence). The CDR3 DNA reads TGTGCCAGCAGCCACGCGGACGGATACACTGAAGCTTTCTTT. Translated, it gives CASSHADGYTEAFF.

Many counts were recorded for this clonotype. This sequence joins TRBV3-1 and TRBJ2-1, with 7 bases fitting TRBD2. The V segment lost 4 bases and the J segment 0 bases; nucleotides outside the gene matches: 3. The CDR3 extends over 15 amino acids. Germline V gene sequence: CDR1 LGHDT, CDR2 YNNKEL (reference sequence). The CDR3 reads CASSPSGPSYNEQFF. The CDR3 coding sequence is TGTGCCAGCAGCCCTAGCGGCCCCTCCTACAATGAGCAGTTCTTC.

This chain joins TRBV29-1 and TRBJ2-1; no definite D call. With the DNA end fitting TRBJ2-7 better, the J assignment may be wrong. The CDR3 spans 13 residues. Germline V gene data show CDR1 as SQVTM and CDR2 as ANQGSEA. CDR3 DNA sequence: TGCAGCGTTGAGGGATCCAGCTCCTACGAGCAGTACTTC. This gives the protein CSVEGSSSYEQYF.

This clonotype was picked up a small number of times. The J gene is TRBJ2-5, the V gene TRBV7-8; 7 positions match TRBD1. CDR3 size: 14 residues. V shed 1 base and J 4 bases; nucleotides not matched to a gene: 3. Germline V gene data show CDR1 as SGHVS and CDR2 as FQNEAQ. CDR3 sequence reads: CASSLEGDRETQYF. DNA of the CDR3: TGTGCCAGCAGCTTAGAGGGGGACAGAGAGACCCAGTACTTC.

V and J are TRBV11-2 and TRBJ1-2, with D possibly TRBD1 on 6 matching bases. The germline V and J ends were trimmed by 2 bases and 0 bases, with 13 bases remaining between them. The CDR3 extends over 16 amino acids. Germline CDR1 is SGHAT and CDR2 is FQNNGV. The CDR3 sequence is CASSLNIGGSNYGYTF. In DNA, the CDR3 is TGTGCCAGCAGCTTAAATATCGGGGGCTCTAACTATGGCTACACCTTC.

This clonotype was observed a single time. The chain employs TRBV7-9 and TRBJ2-3; 10 bases agree with TRBD1. Per germline, CDR1 SEHNR and CDR2 FQNEAQ (reference sequence). The CDR3 has 16 residues. V lost 1 base, J lost 3 bases, and 4 bases stayed unmatched. The CDR3 region is CASSLGDRGQTDTQYF. The CDR3 DNA reads TGTGCCAGCAGCTTAGGAGACAGGGGGCAGACAGATACGCAGTATTTT.

The rearrangement links TRBV7-6 to TRBJ2-5; no reliable D call. V lost 8 bases to trimming and J lost 4 bases, with 17 bases between them. Looked up from germline, CDR1 is SGHVS and CDR2 is FNYEAQ. The CDR3 length is 14 residues. The chain's CDR3 is CASARALSGETQYF. The CDR3 bases are TGTGCCAGCGCCCGGGCCCTATCCGGAGAGACCCAGTACTTC.

The chain is built from TRBV24-1 and TRBJ1-2; no firm D call. V was clipped by 0 bases and J by 8 bases, with 3 bases between them. Germline V gene lookup returns CDR1 KGHDR and CDR2 SFDVKD. The CDR3 runs to 11 residues. The chain's CDR3 is CATSDLDGYTF. CDR3 DNA: TGTGCCACCAGTGATTTGGACGGCTACACCTTC.